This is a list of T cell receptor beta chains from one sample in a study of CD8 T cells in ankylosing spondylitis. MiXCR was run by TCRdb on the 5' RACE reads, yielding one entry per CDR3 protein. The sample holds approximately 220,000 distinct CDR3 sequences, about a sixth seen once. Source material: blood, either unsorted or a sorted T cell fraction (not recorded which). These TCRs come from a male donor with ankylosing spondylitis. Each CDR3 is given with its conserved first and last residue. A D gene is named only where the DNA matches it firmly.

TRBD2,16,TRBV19,CASSIDPGLAVGEQFF
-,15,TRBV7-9,CASSLVAGQNYGYTF
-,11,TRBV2,CASTGSDEQYF
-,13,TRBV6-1,CASSAGHRGELFF
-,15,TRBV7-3,CASSSDFGRGNEQFF
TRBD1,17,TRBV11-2,CASSLLTGGKGDEKLFF
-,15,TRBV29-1,CSVEATAGLDDEQYF
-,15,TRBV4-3,CASSHPPPTNEKLFF
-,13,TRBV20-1,CSARFPSNYEQYF
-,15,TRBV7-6,CASSLQGGDTGELFF
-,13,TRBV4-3,CASSLSRTDTQYF
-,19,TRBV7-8,CASSLVSLPSRDYINEQFF
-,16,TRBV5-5,CASSLGGGSSYNEQFF
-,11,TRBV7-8,CASSLGDWQFF
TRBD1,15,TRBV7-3,CASSETGGYNSPLHF
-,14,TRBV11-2,CASSQSRQLGGYTF
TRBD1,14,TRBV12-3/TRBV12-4,CASSLTGAGNTIYF
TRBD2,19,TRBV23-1,CASSQMSGGTSGRKGEQYF
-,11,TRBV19,CASSEGTEAFF
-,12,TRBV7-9,CASSLEGRQAFF